One and the same sample provided the 19 T cell receptor beta chains below, sequenced in a study of blood T cell repertoires in COVID-19. Libraries were prepared by immunoSEQ multiplex PCR; TCRdb keeps only in-frame clonotypes and omits some of them. Of a few hundred thousand clones listed, roughly 88% were seen once; the top ten hold about 1.4%. Sequences were obtained from peripheral blood. The receptors were sampled from a woman aged 40-49 years who had recovered from COVID-19.

This chain joins TRBV5-6 and TRBJ1-1, with D hard to call. From germline, CDR1 is SGHDT and CDR2 YYEEEE. This CDR3 comprises 12 residues. The V end was cut by 2 bases, the J end by 6 bases, with 8 bases between. The DNA for the CDR3 is TGTGCCAGCAGCTTATCCCCAGCTGAAGCTTTCTTT. Translated: CASSLSPAEAFF. Full variable domain (remainder filled in from reference TRBV5-6 and TRBJ1-1): DAGVTQSPTHLIKTRGQQVTLRCSPKSGHDTVSWYQQALGQGPQFIFQYYEEEERQRGNFPDRFSGHQFPNYSSELNVNALLLGDSALYLCASSLSPAEAFFGQGTRLTVV.

CDR3 loop: CASSLGEGQPQHF. The CDR3 DNA is TGTGCCAGCAGTTTGGGGGAGGGTCAGCCCCAGCATTTT. The chain links TRBV12-3 or TRBV12-4 to TRBJ1-5, with D possibly TRBD1 on 5 matching bases. There are 13 residues in the CDR3. Trimming removed 3 bases at V and 6 bases at J, with 9 bases between.

This clone appeared once. V and J are TRBV13 and TRBJ2-7; the match to TRBD2 covers 7 bases. CDR3 size: 14 residues. Germline values: CDR1 PRHDT, CDR2 FYEKMQ (reference sequence). J was trimmed by 6 bases and V by 5 bases; bases with no gene match: 10. The CDR3 is CASSLRTRGFEQYF. DNA of the CDR3: TGTGCCAGCAGCCTGCGGACTAGGGGTTTCGAGCAGTACTTC. The full variable domain, with the rest looked up from reference TRBV13 and TRBJ2-7, is AAGVIQSPRHLIKEKRETATLKCYPIPRHDTVYWYQQGPGQDPQFLISFYEKMQSDKGSIPDRFSAQQFSDYHSELNMSSLELGDSALYFCASSLRTRGFEQYFGPGTRLTVT.

J is TRBJ1-2 and V is TRBV28, with D uncertain. Trimming cost V 3 bases and J 4 bases, with 12 bases left between them. This CDR3 spans 14 amino acids. Germline-derived CDR1 and CDR2 are MDHEN and SYDVKM. The CDR3: CASSFPAGSYGYTF. The CDR3 nucleotides read TGTGCCAGCAGTTTCCCCGCAGGCAGCTATGGCTACACCTTC.

This clone was seen only a few times. The gene calls are TRBV5-1 and TRBJ2-1; 10 nucleotides align to TRBD2. Germline loops: CDR1 SGHRS, CDR2 YFSETQ. With 0 bases clipped from V and 4 bases from J, the junction kept 4 bases outside the gene matches. This CDR3 region has 16 residues. The CDR3 DNA reads as TGCGCCAGCAGCTTGGAAAGCGGGGGGGGATACAATGAGCAGTTCTTC. Its protein is CASSLESGGGYNEQFF.

The gene calls are TRBV6-2 or TRBV6-3 and TRBJ1-1; 8 bases agree with TRBD1. The CDR3 spans 18 residues. CDR1 and CDR2 from the germline V gene are MNHEY and SVGEGT. V shed 4 bases, J shed 3 bases, and the junction held 16 bases outside the gene matches. The CDR3 spells CASSFRGRSSFDDTEAFF. CDR3 bases: TGTGCCAGCAGTTTCAGGGGGCGATCCTCCTTTGATGACACTGAAGCTTTCTTT.

CDR3 sequence (DNA): TGTGCCAGCAGCCAAGATGAGGGGGCCTCTGGAAACACCATATATTTT. It encodes CASSQDEGASGNTIYF. This chain connects TRBV4-2 to TRBJ1-3, with TRBD1 matching over 7 bases. The CDR3 covers 16 residues. CDR1 is LGHNA, CDR2 YNFKEQ, per germline. The J segment lost 0 bases and the V segment lost 0 bases, leaving 2 bases of the junction unmatched.

This chain uses TRBV4-3 with TRBJ2-3, with 8 bases identical to TRBD2. V dropped 4 bases and J dropped 4; count of bases not matched to a gene: 10. The V gene's germline CDR1 is LGHNA and CDR2 YSLEER. The CDR3 totals 16 residues. CDR3 DNA sequence: TGCGCCAGCAGCCCCATGGGGCGGGGGGCCCCAGATACGCAGTATTTT. Protein: CASSPMGRGAPDTQYF.

The CDR3 reads CASSPTHGTEAFF. The CDR3 bases are TGTGCCAGCTCACCGACTCATGGAACTGAAGCTTTCTTT. This rearrangement joins TRBV18 to TRBJ1-1; D not resolved. Per germline, CDR1 KGHSH and CDR2 LQKENI. The CDR3 loop spans 13 amino acids. Trimming took off 3 bases at V and 5 bases at J, with 10 bases between the two ends.

V usage is TRBV6-2 or TRBV6-3 and J usage is TRBJ2-3; TRBD1 aligns across 9 bases. The CDR3 covers 15 residues. The trim removed 4 bases at V and 2 bases at J, leaving 4 bases unmatched. Germline lookup yields CDR1 MNHEY and CDR2 SVGEGT. In DNA, the CDR3 is TGTGCCAGCAGTTCGGGGACAGGGATCACAGATACGCAGTATTTT. Translated, it gives CASSSGTGITDTQYF.

The V gene is TRBV20-1, the J gene TRBJ2-3, with no clear D. The CDR3 spans 11 residues. Looked up from germline, CDR1 is DFQATT and CDR2 is SNEGSKA (reference sequence). V was pared by 5 bases and J by 3 bases, with 6 bases between. In DNA form, the CDR3 reads TGCAGTGCTGCGCCGACAGATACGCAGTATTTT. Translation gives CSAAPTDTQYF.

The chain combines TRBV5-1 with TRBJ1-1, with 9 bases that match TRBD1. The CDR3 is 14 residues long. Germline assignment: CDR1 SGHRS and CDR2 YFSETQ. The J segment lost 5 bases and the V segment lost 2 bases, leaving 4 bases of the junction unmatched. Here the CDR3 DNA reads TGCGCCAGCAGCTTCGGGACAGGGAGGACTGAAGCTTTCTTT. Encoded protein: CASSFGTGRTEAFF.

This clone was counted once. V usage is TRBV2 and J usage is TRBJ1-1, with 11 bases matching TRBD1. CDR1 SNHLY and CDR2 FYNNEI come from the germline V gene. Germline trimming cut 8 bases from V and 4 bases from J; bases unmatched to any gene: 3. The CDR3 is 13 amino acids. The CDR3 spells CASGGQGVTEAFF. The DNA of the CDR3 is TGTGCCAGCGGGGGACAGGGGGTCACTGAAGCTTTCTTT.

V and J are TRBV6-5 and TRBJ1-1; D gene unclear. V shed 6 bases and J shed 1 base, with 9 bases lying between them. The CDR3 has 13 residues. Germline CDR1 is MNHEY and CDR2 is SVGAGI. This CDR3 is CASSHTENTEAFF. DNA of the CDR3: TGTGCCAGCAGCCACACAGAGAACACTGAAGCTTTCTTT.

The chain recombines TRBV7-9 with TRBJ2-7, with 9 bases matching TRBD1. The CDR3 runs to 14 residues. Germline CDR1 and CDR2: SEHNR and FQNEAQ (reference sequence). Unmatched junction bases numbered 6, after V lost 3 bases and J lost 6 bases. In DNA form, the CDR3 reads TGTGCCAGCAGCTTTACCGGGACAGGGACCGAGCAGTACTTC. As protein: CASSFTGTGTEQYF.

The chain has TRBV19 and TRBJ1-1; possible D gene TRBD1, 5 bases. Germline V CDR1 and CDR2: LNHDA, SQIVND (reference sequence). This CDR3 comprises 14 residues. V lost 4 bases to trimming and J lost 9 bases, with 18 bases between them. This CDR3 is CASSTLQGALKAFF. CDR3 coding DNA: TGTGCCAGTAGTACCTTACAAGGGGCTCTTAAAGCTTTCTTT.

The genes are TRBV12-3 or TRBV12-4 and TRBJ2-3; 8 bases line up with TRBD2. V shed 8 bases, J shed 3 bases, and the junction held 1 base outside the gene matches. The CDR3 consists of 12 residues. DNA of the CDR3: TGTGCCAGCGGCGGGGGGACAGATACGCAGTATTTT. As protein: CASGGGTDTQYF.

The V gene is TRBV7-2, the J gene TRBJ1-1, with D possibly being TRBD1 (6 bases). The CDR3 runs 14 residues. V was cut by 2 bases and J by 6 bases, with 13 bases left in between. Germline V CDR1 and CDR2: SGHTA, FQGNSA. The CDR3 reads CASSLFGQGPEAFF. The CDR3, as DNA: TGTGCCAGCAGCTTATTCGGGCAGGGGCCTGAAGCTTTCTTT. The full variable domain, with the rest looked up from reference TRBV7-2 and TRBJ1-1, is GAGVSQSPSNKVTEKGKDVELRCDPISGHTALYWYRQSLGQGLEFLIYFQGNSAPDKSGLPSDRFSAERTGGSVSTLTIQRTQQEDSAVYLCASSLFGQGPEAFFGQGTRLTVV.

This clone was seen once. V and J are TRBV21-1 and TRBJ2-2; no DNA check was done on the table's D call, TRBD2. TRBV21-1 is assigned pseudogene status. The length of the CDR3 is 16 residues. CDR3 loop: CASSKDALTDTGELFF. The DNA for the CDR3 is TGTGCCAGCAGCAAAGACGCACTCACGGACACCGGGGAGCTGTTTTTT.